Listed here are 9 T cell receptor beta chains from one sample, sequenced in a study of blood T cells in healthy people across ages. PCR was performed a second time for about 7 to 12 cycles using a sample-barcoded 5' primer and a J-beta primer mix. Using its own MiXCR run on the 5' RACE reads, TCRdb lists one record per CDR3 protein. There are some 700,000 distinct CDR3 sequences in the sample; approximately 21% occur only once, and 22% lies in the top ten. Sequenced sample: blood. These receptors were collected from a man aged 65 to 79 in good health.

This clonotype occurred a few times. V and J are TRBV19 and TRBJ2-2; no clear D. V was trimmed by 6 bases and J by 3 bases, leaving 5 bases between them. The germline gives CDR1 LNHDA, CDR2 SQIVND (reference sequence). CDR3 length: 12 residues. The CDR3 DNA follows: TGTGCCAGTAGCCATTACACCGGGGAGCTGTTTTTT. Its protein product is CASSHYTGELFF.

This clonotype was picked up a small number of times. This CDR3 reads CASTIRDTDYGYTF. CDR3 nucleotide sequence: TGTGCCAGCACTATCCGGGACACAGACTATGGCTACACCTTC. The chain couples TRBV7-9 to TRBJ1-2; the D gene is possibly TRBD1 (6 bases). V shed 7 bases and J shed 3 bases, with 15 bases lying between them. This CDR3 comprises 14 residues. Germline V CDR1 and CDR2: SEHNR, FQNEAQ (reference sequence).

The chain uses TRBV29-1 and TRBJ1-1, with a tentative D call TRBD1 (6 bases). Germline V gene lookup returns CDR1 SQVTM and CDR2 ANQGSEA. With 7 bases removed from V and 1 base from J, the gap between germline ends came to 13 bases. The CDR3 contains 13 residues. CDR3: CSGRTAQNTEAFF. The CDR3 nucleotides read TGCAGCGGGAGGACAGCGCAGAACACTGAAGCTTTCTTT. Combining the CDR3 with reference TRBV29-1 and TRBJ1-1 gives the whole variable domain SAVISQKPSRDICQRGTSLTIQCQVDSQVTMMFWYRQQPGQSLTLIATANQGSEATYESGFVIDKFPISRPNLTFSTLTVSNMSPEDSSIYLCSGRTAQNTEAFFGQGTRLTVV.

V and J are TRBV5-1 and TRBJ2-3; 8 bases align to TRBD1. V dropped 4 bases and J dropped 0; count of bases not matched to a gene: 7. The CDR3 contains 16 residues. Germline CDR1 reads SGHRS; CDR2 reads YFSETQ. The CDR3 here is CASSPTGASSTDTQYF. For the CDR3, the DNA is TGCGCCAGCAGCCCGACAGGGGCGTCTAGCACAGATACGCAGTATTTT. Together with reference TRBV5-1 and TRBJ2-3, the CDR3 gives the full variable domain: KAGVTQTPRYLIKTRGQQVTLSCSPISGHRSVSWYQQTPGQGLQFLFEYFSETQRNKGNFPGRFSGRQFSNSRSEMNVSTLELGDSALYLCASSPTGASSTDTQYFGPGTRLTVL.

This clonotype appeared a few times. The chain links TRBV2 to TRBJ1-2; no firm D call. CDR3 length equals 13 residues. The germline V gene encodes CDR1 SNHLY and CDR2 FYNNEI. V was clipped by 4 bases and J by 7 bases, with 13 bases between them. The CDR3 region has the DNA TGTGCCAGCAGTGTAGACCCGTACTCTGGCTACACCTTC. This codes for CASSVDPYSGYTF.

The chain couples TRBV14 to TRBJ1-1; unclear D gene. The ends were cut back, 0 bases at V and 4 bases at J, with 15 bases in the middle. This CDR3 has 16 amino acids. Per the germline V gene, CDR1 is SGHDN and CDR2 is FVKESK. For the CDR3, the DNA is TGTGCCAGCAGCCAAGACACTGGGGTCATGCTCACTGAAGCTTTCTTT. It yields the protein CASSQDTGVMLTEAFF.

The gene calls are TRBV20-1 and TRBJ1-1; perhaps TRBD1 as D (5 bases). With 3 bases removed from V and 1 base from J, the gap between germline ends came to 18 bases. Per germline, CDR1 DFQATT and CDR2 SNEGSKA (reference sequence). The CDR3 length is 16 residues. This CDR3 is CSASQGAALGNTEAFF. The CDR3 DNA is TGCAGTGCTAGTCAGGGAGCTGCCTTAGGGAACACTGAAGCTTTCTTT.

This clonotype was counted at least ten times. This rearrangement joins TRBV28 to TRBJ2-5; D possibly corresponds to TRBD2 (5 bases). The CDR3 covers 16 residues. CDR1 and CDR2 from the germline V gene are MDHEN and SYDVKM. V shed 2 bases and J shed 1 base, with 14 bases lying between them. The CDR3 protein is CASSLVTPAVQETQYF. The CDR3, as DNA: TGTGCCAGCAGTTTAGTTACCCCAGCGGTCCAAGAGACCCAGTACTTC.

The rearrangement joins TRBV20-1 to TRBJ2-7; maybe TRBD1 (6 bases). Trimming left V 1 base short and J 7 bases short, with 20 bases between. The CDR3 totals 15 residues. CDR1 and CDR2 (germline): DFQATT, SNEGSKA (reference sequence). For the CDR3, the DNA is TGCAGTGCTAGAGGGCTCGGGACACCTTTTTCTGAGCAGTACTTC. Amino acids: CSARGLGTPFSEQYF.